The 12 T cell receptor beta chains listed next were all sequenced from one sample in a study of Ad26.COV2.S vaccination and SARS-CoV-2 variants. Sample treatment: 15 to 20 received Ad26.COV2.S at low or high dose, single or two shots; 5 received placebo; per-sample allocation not given. Each sample was drawn 63 days after the first injection (of vaccine or placebo). Clones were read by immunoSEQ multiplex PCR, and TCRdb kept only the in-frame ones, dropping some. The repertoire holds hundreds of thousands of clones, 75% to 90% seen once, with approximately 5% in the top ten. Here the sequenced sample was peripheral blood, taken in a trial of Ad26.COV2.S vaccine versus placebo. These TCRs come from a person between 18 and 65 years old who received the Ad26.COV2.S COVID-19 vaccine or a placebo.

V usage is TRBV3-1 (or the pseudogene TRBV3-2) and J usage is TRBJ2-2, with 8 bases matching TRBD2. Germline V CDR1 and CDR2: LGHDT, YNNKEL (reference sequence). The ends lost 2 bases at V and 3 bases at J; junction bases unmatched: 17. CDR3 length equals 20 residues. In DNA, the CDR3 is TGTGCCAGCAGCCAACCTATAGCGGGATCGGTGAGGGCGTACACCGGGGAGCTGTTTTTT. This encodes CASSQPIAGSVRAYTGELFF.

This clone came up a few times. The chain combines TRBV6-5 with TRBJ1-5; D might be TRBD1 (6 bases). Germline CDR1 and CDR2: MNHEY and SVGAGI. Trimming took off 9 bases at V and 2 bases at J, with 11 bases between the two ends. The CDR3 totals 13 residues. The CDR3 region is CASINRGNQPQHF. The CDR3 DNA sequence: TGTGCCAGTATTAACAGGGGCAATCAGCCCCAGCATTTT.

V and J are TRBV11-2 and TRBJ2-7; possible D gene TRBD1, 6 bases. Germline lookup yields CDR1 SGHAT and CDR2 FQNNGV. Trimming took 4 bases from V and 0 from J, leaving 13 bases between them. The CDR3 contains 15 residues. The CDR3: CASSWNRVGSYEQYF. CDR3 bases: TGTGCCAGCAGCTGGAACAGGGTCGGCTCCTACGAGCAGTACTTC.

The chain joins TRBV18 to TRBJ2-3; 7 positions agree with TRBD2. This CDR3 spans 13 amino acids. Germline trimming cut 2 bases from V and 6 bases from J; bases unmatched to any gene: 2. Germline CDR1 reads KGHSH; CDR2 reads LQKENI. The CDR3: CASSPAGDDTQYF. As DNA, the CDR3 is TGTGCCAGCTCACCAGCGGGAGATGATACGCAGTATTTT.

V is TRBV18 and J is TRBJ1-4; 7 positions agree with TRBD1. The germline V gene encodes CDR1 KGHSH and CDR2 LQKENI. This CDR3 region has 14 residues. With 6 bases clipped from V and 7 bases from J, the junction kept 8 bases outside the gene matches. The CDR3 protein is CASSTGARSEKLFF. The CDR3 DNA is TGTGCCAGCTCTACAGGGGCGCGTAGTGAAAAACTGTTTTTT.

The chain couples TRBV9 to TRBJ2-7, with TRBD2 as a possible D gene (5 bases). Germline V CDR1 and CDR2: SGDLS, YYNGEE. This CDR3 spans 15 amino acids. The V end was cut by 0 bases, the J end by 2 bases, with 12 bases between. This CDR3 reads CASSVGERPTYEQYF. The CDR3 DNA reads TGTGCCAGCAGCGTAGGGGAGCGACCAACCTACGAGCAGTACTTC.

The gene calls are TRBV6-2 or TRBV6-3 and TRBJ1-1; D gene unclear. With 5 bases removed from V and 2 bases from J, the gap between germline ends came to 6 bases. The germline gives CDR1 MNHEY, CDR2 SVGEGT. This CDR3 comprises 12 residues. The CDR3 DNA is TGTGCCAGCAGTACTTATAACACTGAAGCTTTCTTT. It translates to CASSTYNTEAFF.

This clone showed up just once. V and J are TRBV5-1 and TRBJ2-3, with a weak D call TRBD2 (5 bases). Germline V gene data show CDR1 as SGHRS and CDR2 as YFSETQ. CDR3 length: 13 residues. V lost 1 base and J 4 bases, leaving 7 bases between the germline ends. The CDR3 nucleotides read TGCGCCAGCAGCTTGCGGGGTCCAGATACGCAGTATTTT. Translation gives CASSLRGPDTQYF. Variable domain in full (rest from reference TRBV5-1 and TRBJ2-3): KAGVTQTPRYLIKTRGQQVTLSCSPISGHRSVSWYQQTPGQGLQFLFEYFSETQRNKGNFPGRFSGRQFSNSRSEMNVSTLELGDSALYLCASSLRGPDTQYFGPGTRLTVL.

This clone was seen once. The genes are TRBV27 and TRBJ2-7, with TRBD1 matching over 7 bases. Germline V gene sequence: CDR1 MNHEY, CDR2 SMNVEV (reference sequence). V shed 11 bases and J 3 bases; nucleotides not matched to a gene: 7. The CDR3 runs 12 residues. The CDR3 nucleotides are TGTGCCGCAAGGGACAGTAACTACGAGCAGTACTTC. This sequence encodes CAARDSNYEQYF.

The V and J genes are TRBV4-1 and TRBJ2-1, with TRBD2 identical over 7 bases. The CDR3 spans 15 residues. V lost 2 bases, J lost 2 bases, and 3 bases stayed unmatched. Germline CDR1 reads MGHRA; CDR2 reads YSYEKL. CDR3 sequence (DNA): TGCGCCAGCAGCCAAACTAGCGCTACCTACAATGAGCAGTTCTTC. The encoded protein is CASSQTSATYNEQFF.

This clone appeared a single time. CDR3 sequence reads: CASSYKREGPYEQYF. Here the CDR3 DNA reads TGTGCCAGCAGTTATAAGCGGGAGGGCCCGTACGAGCAGTACTTC. The genes are TRBV28 and TRBJ2-7; 10 nucleotides agree with TRBD2. V was pared by 4 bases and J by 4 bases, with 7 bases of the junction left unmatched. Germline V gives CDR1 MDHEN, CDR2 SYDVKM. The CDR3 has 15 amino acids.

The genes are TRBV28 and TRBJ2-7; D may be TRBD1 or TRBD2 (5 bases each). Germline lookup yields CDR1 MDHEN and CDR2 SYDVKM. Trimming shortened V by 7 bases and J by 8 bases, and 21 bases separated the two germline ends. CDR3 size: 14 residues. The CDR3 sequence: CASIPGTANIQQYF. In DNA form, the CDR3 reads TGTGCCAGCATCCCCGGGACGGCGAACATCCAGCAGTACTTC.